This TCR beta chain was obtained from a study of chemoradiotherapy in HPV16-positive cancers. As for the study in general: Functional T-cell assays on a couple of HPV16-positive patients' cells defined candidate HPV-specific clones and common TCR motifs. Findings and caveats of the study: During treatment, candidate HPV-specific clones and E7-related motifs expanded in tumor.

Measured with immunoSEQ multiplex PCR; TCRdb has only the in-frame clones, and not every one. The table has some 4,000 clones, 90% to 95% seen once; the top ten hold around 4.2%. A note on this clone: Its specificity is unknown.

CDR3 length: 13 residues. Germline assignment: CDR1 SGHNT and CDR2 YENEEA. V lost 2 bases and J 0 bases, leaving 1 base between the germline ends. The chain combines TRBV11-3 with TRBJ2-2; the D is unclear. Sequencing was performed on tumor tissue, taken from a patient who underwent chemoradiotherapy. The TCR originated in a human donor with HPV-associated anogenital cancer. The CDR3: CASSLTNTGELFF. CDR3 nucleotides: TGTGCCAGCAGCTTAACGAACACCGGGGAGCTGTTTTTT.